The T cell receptor beta chain described here comes from a study of blood T cell repertoires in COVID-19. V shed 5 bases and J 2 bases; nucleotides not matched to a gene: 9. The CDR3 covers 15 residues. CDR1 and CDR2 from the germline V gene are SQVTM and ANQGSEA. The repertoire was sequenced with immunoSEQ multiplex PCR; TCRdb's copy has only in-frame clones and lacks some. Among roughly 110,000 clones listed, roughly 82% were seen once. Input material: peripheral blood. V is TRBV29-1 and J is TRBJ2-7, with 10 bases aligning to TRBD1. This clonotype was obtained from a woman in her 40s with acute or convalescent COVID-19. As DNA, the CDR3 is TGCAGCGTTAAGACCTCCGGGACAGGGGCCTACGAGCAGTACTTC. Translated: CSVKTSGTGAYEQYF.